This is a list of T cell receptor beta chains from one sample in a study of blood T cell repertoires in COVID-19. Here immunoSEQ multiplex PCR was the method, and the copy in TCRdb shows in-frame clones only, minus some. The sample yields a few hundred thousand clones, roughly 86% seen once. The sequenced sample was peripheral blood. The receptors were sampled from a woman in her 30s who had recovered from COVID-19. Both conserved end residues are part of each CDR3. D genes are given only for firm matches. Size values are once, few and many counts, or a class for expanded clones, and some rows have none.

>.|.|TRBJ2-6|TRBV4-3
CASSQTYYTGANVLTF
TGCGCCAGCAGCCAAACCTACTACACTGGGGCCAACGTCCTGACTTTC
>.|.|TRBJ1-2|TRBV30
CAWSQDTFYYGYTF
TGTGCCTGGAGTCAGGACACTTTCTACTATGGCTACACCTTC
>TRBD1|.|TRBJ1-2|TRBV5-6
CASSLGQGHYGYTF
TGTGCCAGCAGCTTAGGACAGGGCCACTATGGCTACACCTTC
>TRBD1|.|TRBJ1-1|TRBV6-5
CASRRGQGTEAFF
TGTGCCAGCAGGAGGGGACAGGGCACTGAAGCTTTCTTT
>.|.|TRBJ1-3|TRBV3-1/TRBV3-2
CASSLTETGNTIYF
TGTGCCAGCAGCCTGACAGAGACTGGAAACACCATATATTTT
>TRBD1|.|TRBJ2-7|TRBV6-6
CASSSVDRGDEQYF
TGTGCCAGCAGTTCTGTGGACAGGGGGGACGAGCAGTACTTC
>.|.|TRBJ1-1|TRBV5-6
CASSLFRGENTEAFF
TGTGCCAGCAGCCTTTTTCGCGGAGAGAACACTGAAGCTTTCTTT
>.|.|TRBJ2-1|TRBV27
CASSFQGIDEQFF
TGTGCCAGCAGTTTCCAGGGTATCGATGAGCAGTTCTTC
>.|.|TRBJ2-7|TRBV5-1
CASSLYLSGYEQYF
TGCGCCAGCAGCTTGTATCTTAGCGGCTACGAGCAGTACTTC
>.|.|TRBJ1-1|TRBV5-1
CASSSLRGDTEAFF
TGCGCCAGCAGCTCGTTACGGGGGGACACTGAAGCTTTCTTT
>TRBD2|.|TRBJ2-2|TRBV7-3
CASSPVAGVAGELFF
TGTGCCAGCAGCCCCGTAGCGGGAGTGGCCGGGGAGCTGTTTTTT
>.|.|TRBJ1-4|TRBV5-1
CASSFDQGGEKLFF
TGCGCCAGCAGCTTTGACCAGGGTGGTGAAAAACTGTTTTTT
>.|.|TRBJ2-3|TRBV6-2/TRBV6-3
CASSFLASPRNTDTQYF
TGTGCCAGCAGTTTCCTCGCTAGTCCTAGAAACACAGATACGCAGTATTTT
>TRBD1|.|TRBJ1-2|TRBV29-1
CSVEPWTGFGYTF
TGCAGCGTTGAGCCCTGGACAGGGTTTGGCTACACCTTC
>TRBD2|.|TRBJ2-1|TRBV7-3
CASSLGLAGQFQFF
TGTGCCAGCAGCTTAGGGCTAGCGGGGCAGTTCCAGTTCTTC
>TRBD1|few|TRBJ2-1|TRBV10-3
CAISESQDRGHEQFF
TGTGCCATCAGTGAGTCTCAGGACAGGGGGCATGAGCAGTTCTTC
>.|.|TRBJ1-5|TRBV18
CASSPSPDQPQHF
TGTGCCAGCTCACCGTCTCCGGATCAGCCCCAGCATTTT
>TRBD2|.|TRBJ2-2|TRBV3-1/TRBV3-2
CATGLAGAGELFF
TGTGCCACCGGACTAGCGGGAGCCGGGGAGCTGTTTTTT
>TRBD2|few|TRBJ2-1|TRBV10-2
CASSEWTSGSDEQFF
TGCGCCAGCAGTGAATGGACTAGCGGGAGCGATGAGCAGTTCTTC
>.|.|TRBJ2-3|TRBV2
CASRADTDTQYF
TGTGCCAGCAGGGCAGACACAGATACGCAGTATTTT
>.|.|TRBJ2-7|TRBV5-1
CASSRDTSYEQYF
TGCGCCAGCAGTCGGGACACCTCCTACGAGCAGTACTTC
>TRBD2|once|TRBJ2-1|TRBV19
CASKASGKSEQFF
TGTGCCAGTAAGGCTAGCGGGAAGAGTGAGCAGTTCTTC
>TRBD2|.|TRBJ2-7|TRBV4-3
CASSQDVTSGPYEQYF
TGCGCCAGCAGCCAAGATGTGACTAGCGGGCCCTACGAGCAGTACTTC
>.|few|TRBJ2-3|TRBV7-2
CASSPSSADTQYF
TGTGCCAGCAGCCCTAGCAGCGCAGATACGCAGTATTTT
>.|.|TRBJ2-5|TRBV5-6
CASSRGAGDGETQYF
TGTGCCAGCAGCCGGGGGGCCGGGGATGGGGAGACCCAGTACTTC
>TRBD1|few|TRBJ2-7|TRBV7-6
CASSPSGTGPYEQYF
TGTGCCAGCAGCCCCTCCGGGACAGGGCCCTACGAGCAGTACTTC
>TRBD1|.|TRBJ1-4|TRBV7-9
CASSLQRTGGFEKLFF
TGTGCCAGCAGCTTACAAAGGACAGGGGGGTTTGAAAAACTGTTTTTT
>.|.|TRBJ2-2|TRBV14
CASTGRRNTGELFF
TGTGCCAGCACGGGGAGGCGTAACACCGGGGAGCTGTTTTTT
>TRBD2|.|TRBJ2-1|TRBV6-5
CASTTGTSGSEQFF
TGTGCCAGCACCACCGGGACTAGTGGAAGTGAGCAGTTCTTC
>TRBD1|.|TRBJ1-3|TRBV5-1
CASSLGDRDGNTIYF
TGCGCCAGCAGCTTGGGGGACAGGGATGGAAACACCATATATTTT
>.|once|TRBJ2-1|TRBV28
CASSSSGNEQFF
TGTGCCAGCAGCTCCTCGGGAAATGAGCAGTTCTTC
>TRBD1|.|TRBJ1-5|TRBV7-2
CASSGTGGNQPQHF
TGTGCCAGCAGCGGCACAGGGGGCAATCAGCCCCAGCATTTT
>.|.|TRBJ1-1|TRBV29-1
CSVVGLLNTEAFF
TGCAGCGTTGTTGGACTACTGAACACTGAAGCTTTCTTT
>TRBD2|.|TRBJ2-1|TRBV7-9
CASMPGLAGREQFF
TGTGCCTCAATGCCGGGACTAGCGGGTCGGGAGCAGTTCTTC
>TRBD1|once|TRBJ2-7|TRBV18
CASSPTGGSYEQYF
TGTGCCAGCTCGCCGACAGGGGGCTCCTACGAGCAGTACTTC
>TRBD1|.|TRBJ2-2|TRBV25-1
CASSGVQGAGTGELFF
TGTGCCAGCAGTGGGGTGCAGGGGGCAGGAACCGGGGAGCTGTTTTTT
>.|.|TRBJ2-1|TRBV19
CASSRDNYNEQFF
TGTGCCAGTAGTCGGGACAACTACAATGAGCAGTTCTTC
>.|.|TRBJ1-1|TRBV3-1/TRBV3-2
CASAQSGTEAFF
TGTGCCAGCGCACAGTCGGGGACTGAAGCTTTCTTT
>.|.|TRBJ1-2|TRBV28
CASSPLLGLYGYTF
TGTGCCAGCAGCCCGTTGCTGGGCCTCTATGGCTACACCTTC
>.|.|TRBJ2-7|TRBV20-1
CSASIPGLDYEQYF
TGCAGTGCTAGTATACCGGGACTGGACTACGAGCAGTACTTC
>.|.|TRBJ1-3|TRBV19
CASRQANSGNTIYF
TGTGCCAGCAGACAGGCAAACTCTGGAAACACCATATATTTT
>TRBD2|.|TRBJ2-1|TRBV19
CASSILAGVNEQFF
TGTGCCAGTAGTATACTAGCGGGGGTCAATGAGCAGTTCTTC
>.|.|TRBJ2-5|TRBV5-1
CASSGTGTPQETQYF
TGCGCCAGCAGCGGAACCGGGACACCCCAAGAGACCCAGTACTTC
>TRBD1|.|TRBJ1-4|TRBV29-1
CSFRTGRNEKLFF
TGCAGCTTTCGGACAGGGAGGAATGAAAAACTGTTTTTT
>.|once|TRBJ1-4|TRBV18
CASSSTPNEKLFF
TGTGCCAGCTCATCAACACCGAATGAAAAACTGTTTTTT
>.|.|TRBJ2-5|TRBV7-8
CASSATGPGQPETQYF
TGTGCCAGCAGCGCCACGGGGCCAGGACAGCCGGAGACCCAGTACTTC
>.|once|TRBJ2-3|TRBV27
CATRPSGTDTQYF
TGTGCCACCAGGCCTAGCGGCACAGATACGCAGTATTTT
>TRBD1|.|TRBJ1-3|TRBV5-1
CASSGGQGQAGNTIYF
TGCGCCAGCAGCGGAGGACAGGGGCAAGCCGGAAACACCATATATTTT
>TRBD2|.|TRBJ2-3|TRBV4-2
CASSSSTSGGAWERTDTQYF
TGTGCCAGCAGCTCTTCGACTAGCGGGGGGGCCTGGGAAAGGACAGATACGCAGTATTTT
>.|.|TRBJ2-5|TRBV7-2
CASSPGGRGIQETQYF
TGTGCCAGCAGCCCGGGGGGCAGGGGTATACAAGAGACCCAGTACTTC
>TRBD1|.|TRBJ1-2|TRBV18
CASSPGTADGYTF
TGTGCCAGCTCACCTGGGACAGCCGATGGCTACACCTTC
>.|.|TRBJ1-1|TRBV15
CATSRDQGPSTEAFF
TGTGCCACCAGCAGAGACCAGGGGCCCAGCACTGAAGCTTTCTTT
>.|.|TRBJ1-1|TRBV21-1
CAAWNRVATEAFF
TGTGCCGCCTGGAACAGGGTGGCCACTGAAGCTTTCTTT
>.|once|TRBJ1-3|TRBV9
CASSVDFSVNTIYF
TGTGCCAGCAGCGTAGATTTTTCGGTAAACACCATATATTTT
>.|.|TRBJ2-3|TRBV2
CASSPTSSTDTQYF
TGTGCCAGCAGTCCGACATCTAGCACAGATACGCAGTATTTT
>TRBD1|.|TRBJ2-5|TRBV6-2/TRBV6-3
CASSHNQGAPSQETQYF
TGTGCCAGCAGTCACAATCAGGGGGCGCCGAGCCAAGAGACCCAGTACTTC
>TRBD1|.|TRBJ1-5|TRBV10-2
CASSGTGVFHTPQHF
TGCGCCAGCAGCGGGACAGGCGTTTTCCATACGCCCCAGCATTTT
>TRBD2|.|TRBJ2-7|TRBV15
CATSRPLGLAVGEQYF
TGTGCCACCAGCAGGCCCCTTGGACTAGCGGTAGGCGAGCAGTACTTC
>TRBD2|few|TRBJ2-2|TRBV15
CATSSGGVMTGELFF
TGTGCCACCAGCTCGGGGGGGGTGATGACCGGGGAGCTGTTTTTT